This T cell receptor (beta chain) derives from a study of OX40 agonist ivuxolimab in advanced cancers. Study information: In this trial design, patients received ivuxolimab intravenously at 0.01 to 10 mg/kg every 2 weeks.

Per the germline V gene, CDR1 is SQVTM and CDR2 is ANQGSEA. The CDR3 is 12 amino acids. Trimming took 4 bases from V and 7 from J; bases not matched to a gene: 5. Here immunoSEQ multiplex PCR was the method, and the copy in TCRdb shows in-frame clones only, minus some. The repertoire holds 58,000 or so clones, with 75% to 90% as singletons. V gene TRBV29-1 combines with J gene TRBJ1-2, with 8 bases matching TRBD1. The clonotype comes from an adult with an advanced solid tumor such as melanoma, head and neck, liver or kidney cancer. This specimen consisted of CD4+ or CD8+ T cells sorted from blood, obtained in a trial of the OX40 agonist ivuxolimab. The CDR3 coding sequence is TGCAGCGTTGCCGGGACAGGCCTTGGCTACACCTTC. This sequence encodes CSVAGTGLGYTF.